The clone carrying this TCR beta chain has at least ten counts. J was trimmed by 5 bases and V by 7 bases; bases with no gene match: 9. Germline V CDR1 and CDR2: MNHEY, SVGEGT. The length of the CDR3 is 16 residues. This entry belongs to a study of Graves' ophthalmopathy and Graves' hyperthyroidism. Amplification from RNA transcripts yielded the TCR beta CDR3 regions. RT-PCR with HTBI primers came first, then second-round multiplex PCR. Via MiXCR, TCRdb re-called the multiplex PCR reads, giving one row per CDR3 protein. The data contain approximately 380,000 distinct CDR3 sequences, under 25% of them seen just once; the ten biggest clones take up roughly 3%.

The V and J genes are TRBV6-2 or TRBV6-3 and TRBJ2-2; TRBD2 matches 11 bases. The specimen sequenced was peripheral blood. The sequence derives from a woman between 18 and 30 years old with stable Graves' hyperthyroidism. The DNA for the CDR3 is TGTGCCAGCATCGAAAGAGGACTAGCGGGTACCGGGGAGCTGTTTTTT. Residues: CASIERGLAGTGELFF.